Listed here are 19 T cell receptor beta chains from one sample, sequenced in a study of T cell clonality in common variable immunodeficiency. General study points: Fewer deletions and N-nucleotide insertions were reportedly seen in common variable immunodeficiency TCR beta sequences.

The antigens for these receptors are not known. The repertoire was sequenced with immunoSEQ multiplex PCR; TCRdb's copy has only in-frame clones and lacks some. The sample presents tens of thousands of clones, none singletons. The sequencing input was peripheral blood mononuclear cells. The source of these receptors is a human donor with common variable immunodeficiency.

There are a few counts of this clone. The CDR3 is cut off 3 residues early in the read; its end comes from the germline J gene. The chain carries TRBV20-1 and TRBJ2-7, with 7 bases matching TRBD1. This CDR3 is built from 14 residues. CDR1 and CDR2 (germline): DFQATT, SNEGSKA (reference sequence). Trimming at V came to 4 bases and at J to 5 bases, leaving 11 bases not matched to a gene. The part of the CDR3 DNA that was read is TGCAGTGCTACCCCCACAGGGGAACTTGACGAG. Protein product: CSATPTGELDE. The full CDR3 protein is CSATPTGELDEQYF.

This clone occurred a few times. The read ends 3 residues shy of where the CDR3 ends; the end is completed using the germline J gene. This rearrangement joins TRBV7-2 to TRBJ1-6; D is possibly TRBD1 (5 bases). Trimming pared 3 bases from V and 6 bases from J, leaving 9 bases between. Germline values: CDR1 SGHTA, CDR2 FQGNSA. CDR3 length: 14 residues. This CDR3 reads CASSFRRGNSPLHF. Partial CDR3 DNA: TGTGCCAGCAGCTTCCGAAGGGGTAATTCACCC.

The DNA read from the CDR3 is TGTGCCAGCCATCTTCCGGGACAGGGCGGAAACACC. Amino acid sequence: CASHLPGQGGNT. The whole CDR3 reads CASHLPGQGGNTIYF. The V and J genes are TRBV2 and TRBJ1-3; the match to TRBD1 covers 9 bases. The CDR3 end lies 3 residues beyond the end of the read and is filled in from the germline J gene. V was clipped by 8 bases and J by 4 bases; unmatched bases: 9. The CDR3 is 15 residues long. The germline V gene encodes CDR1 SNHLY and CDR2 FYNNEI.

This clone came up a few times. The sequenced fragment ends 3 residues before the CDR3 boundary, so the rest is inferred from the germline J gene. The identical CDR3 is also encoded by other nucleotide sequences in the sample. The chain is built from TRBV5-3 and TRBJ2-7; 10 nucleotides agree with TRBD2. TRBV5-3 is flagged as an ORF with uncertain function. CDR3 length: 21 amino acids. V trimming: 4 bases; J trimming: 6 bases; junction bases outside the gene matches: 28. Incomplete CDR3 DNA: TGTGCCAGAAGCCCCGAGGTTTTAAAGGGACAGTCTAGCGGGAGTGTTGGCGAG. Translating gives CARSPEVLKGQSSGSVGE. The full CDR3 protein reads CARSPEVLKGQSSGSVGEQYF.

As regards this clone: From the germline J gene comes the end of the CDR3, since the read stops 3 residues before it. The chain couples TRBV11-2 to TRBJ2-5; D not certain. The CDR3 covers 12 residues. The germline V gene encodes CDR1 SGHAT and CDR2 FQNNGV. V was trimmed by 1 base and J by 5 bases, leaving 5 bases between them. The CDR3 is CASSLVGETQYF. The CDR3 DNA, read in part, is TGTGCCAGCAGCTTAGTAGGGGAGACC.

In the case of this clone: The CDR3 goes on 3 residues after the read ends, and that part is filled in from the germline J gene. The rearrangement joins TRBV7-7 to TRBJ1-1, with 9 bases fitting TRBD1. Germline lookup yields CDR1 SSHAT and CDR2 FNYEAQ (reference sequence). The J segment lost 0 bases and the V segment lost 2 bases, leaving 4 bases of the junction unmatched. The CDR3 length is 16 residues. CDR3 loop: CASSLLGTGMNTEAFF. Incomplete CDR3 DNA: TGTGCCAGCAGCTTATTAGGGACAGGGATGAACACTGAA.

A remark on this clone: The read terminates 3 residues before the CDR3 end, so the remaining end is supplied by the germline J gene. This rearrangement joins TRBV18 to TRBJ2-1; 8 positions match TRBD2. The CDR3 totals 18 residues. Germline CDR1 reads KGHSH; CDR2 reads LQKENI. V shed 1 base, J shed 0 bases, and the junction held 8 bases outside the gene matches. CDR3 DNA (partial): TGTGCCAGCTCACCACGTCAGGCGGGAGGCCTCTCCTACAATGAG. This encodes CASSPRQAGGLSYNE. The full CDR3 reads CASSPRQAGGLSYNEQFF.

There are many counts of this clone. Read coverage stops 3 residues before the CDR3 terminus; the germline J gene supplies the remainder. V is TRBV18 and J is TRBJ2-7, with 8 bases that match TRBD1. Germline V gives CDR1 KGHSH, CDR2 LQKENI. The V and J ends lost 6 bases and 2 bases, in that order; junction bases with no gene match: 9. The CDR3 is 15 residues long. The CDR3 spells CASSPPGGGTYEQYF. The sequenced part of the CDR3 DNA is TGTGCCAGCTCCCCGCCAGGGGGCGGAACCTACGAG.

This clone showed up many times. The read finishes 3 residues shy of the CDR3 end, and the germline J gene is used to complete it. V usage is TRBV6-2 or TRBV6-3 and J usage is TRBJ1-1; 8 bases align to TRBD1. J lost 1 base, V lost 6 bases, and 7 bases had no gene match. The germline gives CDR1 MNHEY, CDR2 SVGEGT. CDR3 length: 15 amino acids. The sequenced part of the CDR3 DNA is TGTGCCAGCAGAGACCCGGGACAGGCGAACACTGAA. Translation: CASRDPGQANTE. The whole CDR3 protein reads CASRDPGQANTEAFF.

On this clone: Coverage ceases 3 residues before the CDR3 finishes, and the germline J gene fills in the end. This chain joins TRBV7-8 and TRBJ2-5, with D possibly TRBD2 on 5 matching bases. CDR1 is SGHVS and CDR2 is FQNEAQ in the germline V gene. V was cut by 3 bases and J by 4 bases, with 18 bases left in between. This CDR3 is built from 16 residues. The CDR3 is CASSFASRGVGETQYF. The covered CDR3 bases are TGTGCCAGCAGCTTTGCTAGTCGGGGAGTAGGAGAGACC.

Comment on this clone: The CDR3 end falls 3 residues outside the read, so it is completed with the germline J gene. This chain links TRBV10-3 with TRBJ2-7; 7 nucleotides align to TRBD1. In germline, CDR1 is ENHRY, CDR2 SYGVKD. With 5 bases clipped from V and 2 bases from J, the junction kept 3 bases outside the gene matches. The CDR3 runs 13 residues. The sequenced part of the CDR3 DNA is TGTGCCATCAGTTCGGACAGGACCTACGAG. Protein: CAISSDRTYE. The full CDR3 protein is CAISSDRTYEQYF.

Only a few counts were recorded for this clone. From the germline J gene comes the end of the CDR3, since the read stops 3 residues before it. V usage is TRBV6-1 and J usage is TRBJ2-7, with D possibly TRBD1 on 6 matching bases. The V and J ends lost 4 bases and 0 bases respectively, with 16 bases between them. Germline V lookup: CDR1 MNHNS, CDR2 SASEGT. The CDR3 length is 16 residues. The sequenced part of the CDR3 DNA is TGTGCCAGCAGTGGTTGGGGACACTCTAGCTCCTACGAG. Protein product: CASSGWGHSSSYE. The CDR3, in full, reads CASSGWGHSSSYEQYF.

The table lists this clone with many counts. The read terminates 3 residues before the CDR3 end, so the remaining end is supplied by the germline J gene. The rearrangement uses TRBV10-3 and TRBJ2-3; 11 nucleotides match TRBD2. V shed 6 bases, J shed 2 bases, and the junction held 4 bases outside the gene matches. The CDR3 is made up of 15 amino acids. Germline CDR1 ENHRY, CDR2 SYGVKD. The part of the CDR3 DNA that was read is TGTGCCATCAGGCTGACTAGCGGGAACACAGATACG. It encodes CAIRLTSGNTDT. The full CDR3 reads CAIRLTSGNTDTQYF.

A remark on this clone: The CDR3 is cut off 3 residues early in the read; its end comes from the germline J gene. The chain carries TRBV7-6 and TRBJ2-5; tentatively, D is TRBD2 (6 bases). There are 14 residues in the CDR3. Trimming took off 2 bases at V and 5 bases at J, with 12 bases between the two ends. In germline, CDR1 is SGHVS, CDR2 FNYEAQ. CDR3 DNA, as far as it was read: TGTGCCAGCAGCTTATATTCTGGGGGGGAGACC. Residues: CASSLYSGGET. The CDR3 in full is CASSLYSGGETQYF.

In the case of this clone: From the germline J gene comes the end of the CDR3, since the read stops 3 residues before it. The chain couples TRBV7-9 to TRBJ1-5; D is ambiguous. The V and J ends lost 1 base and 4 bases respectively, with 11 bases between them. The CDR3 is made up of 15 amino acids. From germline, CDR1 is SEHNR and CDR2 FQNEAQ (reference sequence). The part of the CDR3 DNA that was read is TGTGCCAGCAGCTTAGGAAGGGTTGGGAATCAGCCC. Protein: CASSLGRVGNQP. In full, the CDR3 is CASSLGRVGNQPQHF.

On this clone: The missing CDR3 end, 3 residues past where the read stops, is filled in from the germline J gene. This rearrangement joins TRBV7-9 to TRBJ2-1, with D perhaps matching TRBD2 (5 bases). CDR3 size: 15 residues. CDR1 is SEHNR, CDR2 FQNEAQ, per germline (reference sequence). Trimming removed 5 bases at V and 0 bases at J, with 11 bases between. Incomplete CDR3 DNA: TGTGCCAGCAGCCAAGCGGCTAGCTCCTACAATGAG. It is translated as CASSQAASSYNE. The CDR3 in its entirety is CASSQAASSYNEQFF.

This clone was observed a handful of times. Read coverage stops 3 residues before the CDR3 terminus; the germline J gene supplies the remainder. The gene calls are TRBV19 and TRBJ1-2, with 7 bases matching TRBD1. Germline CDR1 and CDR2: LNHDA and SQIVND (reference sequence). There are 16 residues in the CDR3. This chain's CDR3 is CASSIQGGGRGKGYTF. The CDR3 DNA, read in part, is TGTGCCAGTAGTATTCAAGGAGGGGGCCGGGGGAAGGGC.

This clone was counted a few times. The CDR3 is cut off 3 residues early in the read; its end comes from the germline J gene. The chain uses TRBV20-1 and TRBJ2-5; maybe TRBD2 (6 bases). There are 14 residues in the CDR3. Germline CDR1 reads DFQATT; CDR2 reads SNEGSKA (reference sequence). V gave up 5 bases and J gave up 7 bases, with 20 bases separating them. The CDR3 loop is CSARTGTPAGTQYF. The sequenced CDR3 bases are TGCAGTGCTCGGACCGGGACCCCAGCGGGGACC.

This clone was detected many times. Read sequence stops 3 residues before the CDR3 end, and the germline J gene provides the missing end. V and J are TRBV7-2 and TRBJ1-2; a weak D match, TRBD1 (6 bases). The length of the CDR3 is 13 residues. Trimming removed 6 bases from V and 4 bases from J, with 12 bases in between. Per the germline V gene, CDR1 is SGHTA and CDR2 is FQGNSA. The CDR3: CASRGGGAYGYTF. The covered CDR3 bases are TGTGCCAGCAGAGGAGGGGGGGCCTATGGC.